Presented here are 17 T cell receptor beta chains from one specimen sequenced in a study of blood T cells in healthy people across ages. A second PCR of roughly 7 to 11 cycles used a sample-barcoded 5' primer and a J-beta primer mix. TCRdb passed the 5' RACE reads through MiXCR, listing each CDR3 protein once. The top ten clones hold 13% of a sample with fewer than 950,000 distinct CDR3 sequences, about 36% of them seen once. Specimen: blood. Receptors originate from a man younger than 30 in good health.

Regarding this clonotype: This may arise from a read error, as a much more abundant clone is one base away. The chain links TRBV12-3 or TRBV12-4 to TRBJ2-7; D possibly uses TRBD1 or TRBD2 (5 bases each). TRBJ2-4 explains the end of the DNA better; the J call may be wrong. There are 15 residues in the CDR3. CDR3 nucleotide sequence: TGTGCCAGCAGTTTAGTGGGACGGGGTTTAAACATTCAGTACTTC. It specifies CASSLVGRGLNIQYF.

This clonotype appeared many times. V usage is TRBV12-3 or TRBV12-4 and J usage is TRBJ1-6; D unresolved. V was trimmed by 3 bases and J by 12 bases, leaving 6 bases between them. The CDR3 is made up of 11 amino acids. CDR3 coding DNA: TGTGCCAGCAGTTTGGAGGGACCCCTCCACTTT. This translates into CASSLEGPLHF.

The gene calls are TRBV29-1 and TRBJ2-3; 8 bases align to TRBD1. Germline CDR1 and CDR2: SQVTM and ANQGSEA. This CDR3 is built from 15 residues. Germline trimming cut 2 bases from V and 2 bases from J; bases unmatched to any gene: 6. The chain's CDR3 is CSVESDRDVTDTQYF. DNA for the CDR3: TGCAGCGTTGAATCGGACAGGGACGTCACAGATACGCAGTATTTT.

CDR3 amino acids: CSARDGEGEYNSPLHF. CDR3 sequence (DNA): TGCAGTGCTAGAGATGGGGAGGGGGAGTATAATTCACCCCTCCACTTT. V and J are TRBV20-1 and TRBJ1-6; perhaps TRBD1 as D (6 bases). Germline V gene lookup returns CDR1 DFQATT and CDR2 SNEGSKA (reference sequence). Deletions cut 0 bases from V and 4 bases from J, with 13 bases between. This CDR3 is 16 amino acids long.

V and J are TRBV12-3 or TRBV12-4 and TRBJ1-1; weak D call: TRBD1 (5 bases). Between the trimmed V and J ends, which lost 2 bases and 1 base, there was a span of 11 bases. The CDR3 length is 15 residues. The CDR3 DNA reads as TGTGCCAGCAGTTTAATAGGGACGGGGAACACTGAAGCTTTCTTT. Translating it yields CASSLIGTGNTEAFF.

There are many counts of this clonotype. The chain employs TRBV5-6 and TRBJ2-3, with TRBD2 matching over 10 bases. V was clipped by 4 bases and J by 0 bases; unmatched bases: 5. Germline V gene sequence: CDR1 SGHDT, CDR2 YYEEEE. This CDR3 is built from 16 residues. CDR3 protein: CASSRRTSGSTDTQYF. The CDR3 DNA is TGTGCCAGCAGCCGCCGGACTAGCGGAAGCACAGATACGCAGTATTTT.

The rearrangement joins TRBV20-1 to TRBJ2-5; possible D gene TRBD2, 6 bases. The germline gives CDR1 DFQATT, CDR2 SNEGSKA (reference sequence). V lost 5 bases, J lost 1 base, and 14 bases lay in between. The CDR3 is 14 residues long. CDR3 bases: TGCAGTGCTCGGCTAGCGAGCCTCCAAGAGACCCAGTACTTC. Its translation: CSARLASLQETQYF.

This clonotype has ten or more counts. V usage is TRBV4-3 and J usage is TRBJ2-1; tentatively, D is TRBD1 or TRBD2 (6 bases each). The CDR3 loop spans 14 amino acids. Trimming took 0 bases from V and 6 from J, leaving 9 bases between them. CDR1 is LGHNA, CDR2 YSLEER, per germline. The CDR3 reads CASSQDGGPNEQFF. The CDR3 DNA sequence: TGCGCCAGCAGCCAAGATGGGGGGCCCAATGAGCAGTTCTTC.

A word on this clonotype: Its ends do not fully match the called genes, so a read error is possible. V is TRBV7-2 and J is TRBJ2-3; tentative D call: TRBD1 (6 bases). The CDR3 extends over 14 amino acids. Germline V gene data show CDR1 as SGHTA and CDR2 as FQGNSA. CDR3 in amino acids: CASRYTGSTDTHYF. CDR3 bases: TGTGCCAGCAGGTACACAGGGTCCACAGATACGCATTATTTT.

V usage is TRBV28 and J usage is TRBJ2-3; 9 nucleotides align to TRBD2. Germline CDR1 MDHEN, CDR2 SYDVKM. V shed 6 bases and J 1 base; nucleotides not matched to a gene: 11. The CDR3 is 17 amino acids. CDR3 in amino acids: CASSSPSAGGRTDTQYF. The CDR3, as DNA: TGTGCCAGCAGCTCGCCTTCAGCGGGGGGCCGCACAGATACGCAGTATTTT. The whole variable domain, remainder taken from reference TRBV28 and TRBJ2-3, is DVKVTQSSRYLVKRTGEKVFLECVQDMDHENMFWYRQDPGLGLRLIYFSYDVKMKEKGDIPEGYSVSREKKERFSLILESASTNQTSMYLCASSSPSAGGRTDTQYFGPGTRLTVL.

The CDR3 DNA is TGCGCCAGCAGCTTGTGGGGCAGGGACCGAGGATCACCCCTCCACTTT. Translating it yields CASSLWGRDRGSPLHF. The chain couples TRBV5-1 to TRBJ1-6, with D possibly TRBD1 on 5 matching bases. Deletions cut 1 base from V and 10 bases from J, with 18 bases between. CDR3 size: 16 residues. Germline CDR1 is SGHRS and CDR2 is YFSETQ.

This chain joins TRBV12-3 or TRBV12-4 and TRBJ1-5; 8 bases align to TRBD1. The CDR3 sequence is 12 residues long. Losses at the gene ends were 8 bases for V and 7 bases for J; bases not matched to a gene: 4. Here the CDR3 DNA reads TGTGCCAGCCAGGGGGCGAGGCAGCCCCAGCATTTT. This encodes CASQGARQPQHF.

This clonotype was seen repeatedly, ten times or more. The J gene is TRBJ2-6, the V gene TRBV4-3; D is undetermined. CDR1 and CDR2 from the germline V gene are LGHNA and YSLEER. The CDR3 sequence is 15 residues long. V lost 1 base and J 1 base, leaving 5 bases between the germline ends. The CDR3 loop reads CASSQGVSGANVLTF. The CDR3 DNA sequence: TGCGCCAGCAGCCAAGGGGTTTCTGGGGCCAACGTCCTGACTTTC.

This clonotype has more than one count but fewer than ten. The rearrangement links TRBV15 to TRBJ2-3; a weak D match, TRBD2 (7 bases). Germline CDR1 LNHNV, CDR2 YYDKDF (reference sequence). V lost 8 bases to trimming and J lost 6 bases, with 18 bases between them. This CDR3 has 14 amino acids. In nucleotides, the CDR3 is TGTGCCACCGCCCCGGGGGGCATAATGGATACGCAGTATTTT. Protein product: CATAPGGIMDTQYF.

In this sample, this clonotype turned up many times. The V gene is TRBV11-2, the J gene TRBJ2-7, with a possible D match to TRBD2 (5 bases). The germline CDR1 and CDR2 sequences are SGHAT and FQNNGV. Trimming left V 3 bases short and J 0 bases short, with 9 bases between. The CDR3 totals 14 residues. Written as DNA, the CDR3 is TGTGCCAGCAGCTTCGGGATCAACTCCTACGAGCAGTACTTC. This translates into CASSFGINSYEQYF.

The table lists this clonotype with many counts. This chain uses TRBV12-3 or TRBV12-4 with TRBJ2-5, with unresolved D. The CDR3 totals 13 residues. V was trimmed by 5 bases and J by 1 base, leaving 8 bases between them. The CDR3 loop reads CASSPLSQETQYF. The CDR3, as DNA: TGTGCCAGCAGTCCGCTCAGCCAAGAGACCCAGTACTTC.

In this sample, this clonotype turned up once. A much larger clone differs from this one at a single base, so this may be a read error. The chain combines TRBV7-2 with TRBJ1-2; 7 nucleotides agree with TRBD1. J gave up 4 bases and V 3 bases, and 14 bases lay outside the gene matches. CDR1 is SGHTA and CDR2 is FQGNSA in the germline V gene. The CDR3 spans 17 residues. CDR3 amino acids: CASSFSCGRGRLYGYTF. CDR3 sequence (DNA): TGTGCCAGCAGCTTCTCCTGTGGGAGGGGGCGTCTCTATGGCTACACCTTC.